The present entry profiles one T cell receptor (beta chain) with its context. Its antigen remains unknown. The data were taken from a study of T cell responses to AZD1222 COVID-19 vaccine. The study, taken as a whole, reports: At baseline, just a handful of AZD1222 recipients tested seropositive.

Sequencing used immunoSEQ multiplex PCR; TCRdb keeps in-frame clones, though not all of them. The table shows under 200,000 clones, with 88% occurring only once. Specimen: peripheral blood, collected on day 0 of AZD1222 vaccination. The sequence came from an adult in good health.

The CDR3: CASSSGRWGGEETQYF. As DNA, the CDR3 is TGTGCCAGCAGTTCCGGAAGATGGGGAGGGGAGGAGACCCAGTACTTC. This chain joins TRBV3-1 (or the pseudogene TRBV3-2) and TRBJ2-5, with TRBD2 identical over 7 bases. The J segment lost 5 bases and the V segment lost 6 bases, leaving 15 bases of the junction unmatched. Germline V gene sequence: CDR1 LGHDT, CDR2 YNNKEL (reference sequence). This CDR3 spans 16 amino acids.